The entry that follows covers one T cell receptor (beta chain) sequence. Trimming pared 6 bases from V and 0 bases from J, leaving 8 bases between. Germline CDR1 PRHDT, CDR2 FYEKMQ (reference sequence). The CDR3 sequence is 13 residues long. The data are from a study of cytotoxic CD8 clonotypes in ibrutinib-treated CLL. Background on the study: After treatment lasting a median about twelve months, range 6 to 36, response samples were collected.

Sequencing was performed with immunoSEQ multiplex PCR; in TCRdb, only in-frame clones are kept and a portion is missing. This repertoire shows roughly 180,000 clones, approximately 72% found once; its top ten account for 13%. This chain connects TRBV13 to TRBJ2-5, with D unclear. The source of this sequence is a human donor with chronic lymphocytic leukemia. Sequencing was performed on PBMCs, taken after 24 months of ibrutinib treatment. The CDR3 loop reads CASSPTDQETQYF. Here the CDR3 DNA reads TGTGCCAGCAGTCCTACAGACCAAGAGACCCAGTACTTC.